The 14 T cell receptor beta chains below come from one sample, sequenced in a study of shared clonotypes between healthy human individuals. Sequenced by immunoSEQ multiplex PCR; TCRdb stores in-frame clones only, minus some. Of roughly 2.5 million clones listed, approximately 92% are singletons. Sequenced input: naive CD4+ T cells sorted from blood. Subset here: CD45RA+ positively selected. Receptors originate from a man aged 18 to 30 in good health.

CDR3 nucleotides: TGTGCCAGCAGTGAGAACAGTGTCGCGAACACCGGGGAGCTGTTTTTT. This encodes CASSENSVANTGELFF. The chain employs TRBV2 and TRBJ2-2, with no clear D. V was trimmed by 3 bases and J by 0 bases, leaving 11 bases between them. Per germline, CDR1 SNHLY and CDR2 FYNNEI. The CDR3 is made up of 16 amino acids. The whole variable domain, remainder taken from reference TRBV2 and TRBJ2-2, is EPEVTQTPSHQVTQMGQEVILRCVPISNHLYFYWYRQILGQKVEFLVSFYNNEISEKSEIFDDQFSVERPDGSNFTLKIRSTKLEDSAMYFCASSENSVANTGELFFGEGSRLTVL.

Points on this clone: Additional DNA sequences in this sample encode the identical CDR3. The gene calls are TRBV7-3 and TRBJ1-2, with TRBD1 identical over 11 bases. Germline CDR1 SGHTA, CDR2 FQGTGA. The CDR3 runs 14 residues. With V trimmed by 5 bases and J by 4 bases, 3 bases remained unmatched. The CDR3 nucleotides read TGTGCCAGCAGCCCAGGGACAGGGGGCTATGGCTACACCTTC. Its translation is CASSPGTGGYGYTF.

This chain connects TRBV12-5 to TRBJ2-5; no firm D call. Germline loops: CDR1 LGHNT, CDR2 FRNRAP. The CDR3 extends over 12 amino acids. Trimming shortened V by 1 base and J by 14 bases, and 14 bases separated the two germline ends. CDR3 residues: CASGLATSVDYF. The CDR3, as DNA: TGTGCTAGTGGTTTGGCCACAAGCGTGGACTACTTC.

The rearrangement links TRBV6-5 to TRBJ2-1; D gene ambiguous. The V and J ends lost 6 bases and 7 bases respectively, with 19 bases between them. The length of the CDR3 is 15 residues. Germline values: CDR1 MNHEY, CDR2 SVGAGI. The CDR3, as DNA: TGTGCCAGCAGGCAAATATGGTCGCAAAGGAATGAGCAGTTCTTC. Its translation: CASRQIWSQRNEQFF.

The chain is built from TRBV6-4 and TRBJ2-5, with a possible D match to TRBD2 (6 bases). Trimming removed 0 bases from V and 5 bases from J, with 13 bases in between. The germline V gene has CDR1 MRHNA and CDR2 SNTAGT. CDR3 length: 15 residues. CDR3 nucleotides: TGTGCCAGCAGTGACTCAAGCAGAGGAGGGGAGACCCAGTACTTC. Translating gives CASSDSSRGGETQYF.

The CDR3 protein is CASTEQMGDTQYF. The CDR3 DNA reads as TGTGCCAGCACCGAACAAATGGGCGATACGCAGTATTTT. The rearrangement links TRBV6-1 to TRBJ2-3, with D unresolved. The CDR3 has 13 amino acids. The germline gives CDR1 MNHNS, CDR2 SASEGT. Trimming pared 7 bases from V and 6 bases from J, leaving 14 bases between.

V gene TRBV6-1 combines with J gene TRBJ1-4; D not certain. Germline CDR1 and CDR2: MNHNS and SASEGT. This CDR3 is 19 amino acids long. V was clipped by 1 base and J by 3 bases, with 21 bases between them. CDR3 DNA sequence: TGTGCCAGCAGTGAAGGCGTAACAGCCGGAAATAGCGCTAATGAAAAACTGTTTTTT. It translates to CASSEGVTAGNSANEKLFF.

This chain joins TRBV19 and TRBJ2-2, with 8 positions matching TRBD1. Trimming removed 1 base from V and 6 bases from J; junction bases left unmatched: 4. The germline gives CDR1 LNHDA, CDR2 SQIVND (reference sequence). The CDR3 has 15 amino acids. The CDR3 here is CASSIARRGPGELFF. The CDR3 DNA reads TGTGCCAGTAGTATAGCCCGCAGGGGGCCCGGGGAGCTGTTTTTT.

Written as DNA, the CDR3 is TGTGCCAGCAGCCAACAACTGACAGGGACTGAAGCTTTCTTT. This encodes CASSQQLTGTEAFF. This chain uses TRBV4-2 with TRBJ1-1; the match to TRBD1 covers 7 bases. The CDR3 loop spans 14 amino acids. Germline V gene sequence: CDR1 LGHNA, CDR2 YNFKEQ. Trimming cost V 2 bases and J 5 bases; bases outside gene matches: 5.

The rearrangement joins TRBV5-6 to TRBJ2-1; no clear D gene. This CDR3 is 12 amino acids long. V gave up 3 bases and J gave up 9 bases, with 10 bases separating them. Germline CDR1 and CDR2: SGHDT and YYEEEE. The CDR3 DNA is TGTGCCAGCAGCTCAACCAGGAGTGAGCAGTTCTTC. The encoded protein is CASSSTRSEQFF.

This clone was seen more than once but under ten times. This CDR3 is also generated by other DNA sequences in the sample. V and J are TRBV30 and TRBJ1-1; D is perhaps TRBD1 (5 bases). Per the germline V gene, CDR1 is GTSNPN and CDR2 is SVGIG (reference sequence). V lost 3 bases to trimming and J lost 1 base, with 9 bases between them. The CDR3 consists of 13 residues. The CDR3: CAWSPGGNTEAFF. The CDR3 nucleotides read TGTGCCTGGAGCCCCGGGGGGAACACTGAAGCTTTCTTT.

A remark on this clone: Within the sample, other DNA sequences also encode this same CDR3. This rearrangement joins TRBV2 to TRBJ1-2; no clear D gene. V lost 1 base and J lost 0, with 3 bases in between. There are 13 residues in the CDR3. Germline V gene data show CDR1 as SNHLY and CDR2 as FYNNEI. The DNA for the CDR3 is TGTGCCAGCAGTGAAGAAGCTAACTATGGCTACACCTTC. Residues: CASSEEANYGYTF.

This clone has just a few counts. J is TRBJ1-1 and V is TRBV28, with a weak D call TRBD1 (6 bases). In germline, CDR1 is MDHEN, CDR2 SYDVKM. The CDR3 sequence is 13 residues long. Between the trimmed V and J ends, which lost 5 bases and 4 bases, there was a span of 11 bases. Written as DNA, the CDR3 is TGTGCCAGCAGTAACAGGGTGTTCACTGAAGCTTTCTTT. Translating gives CASSNRVFTEAFF.

This chain uses TRBV5-1 with TRBJ2-5; a possible D gene is TRBD1 (5 bases). CDR3 length: 15 residues. The germline CDR1 and CDR2 sequences are SGHRS and YFSETQ. The V gene lost 3 bases and the J gene lost 4 bases, with 16 bases spanning the gap. CDR3 region: CASSSIPGQGETQYF. The CDR3 DNA is TGCGCCAGCAGCTCGATCCCCGGACAAGGAGAGACCCAGTACTTC.